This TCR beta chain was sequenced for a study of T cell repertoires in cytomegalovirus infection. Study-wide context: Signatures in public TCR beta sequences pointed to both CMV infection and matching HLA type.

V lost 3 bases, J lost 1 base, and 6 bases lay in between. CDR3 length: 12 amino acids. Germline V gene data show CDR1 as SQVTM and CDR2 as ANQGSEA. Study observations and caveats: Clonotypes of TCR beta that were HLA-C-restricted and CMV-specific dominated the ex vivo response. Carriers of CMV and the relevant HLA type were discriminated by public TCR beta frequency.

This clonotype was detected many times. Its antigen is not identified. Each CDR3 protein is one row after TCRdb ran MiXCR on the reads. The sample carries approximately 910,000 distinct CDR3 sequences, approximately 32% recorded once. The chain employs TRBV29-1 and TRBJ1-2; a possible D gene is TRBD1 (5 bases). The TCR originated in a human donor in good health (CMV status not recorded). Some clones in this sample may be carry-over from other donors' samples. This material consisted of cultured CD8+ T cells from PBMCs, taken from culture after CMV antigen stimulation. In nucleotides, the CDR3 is TGCAGCGTTGACAGGGTTAACTATGGCTACACCTTC. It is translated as CSVDRVNYGYTF. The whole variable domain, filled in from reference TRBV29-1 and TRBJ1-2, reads SAVISQKPSRDICQRGTSLTIQCQVDSQVTMMFWYRQQPGQSLTLIATANQGSEATYESGFVIDKFPISRPNLTFSTLTVSNMSPEDSSIYLCSVDRVNYGYTFGSGTRLTVV.